This section outlines one T cell receptor (beta chain) sequence together with its context. The antigen is undetermined. Both 60 Vbeta primers and 13 Jbeta primers went into the PCR. Sequencing was performed with immunoSEQ multiplex PCR; in TCRdb, only in-frame clones are kept and a portion is missing. The sample records over 150,000 clones, 65% to 85% being singletons. The germline V gene encodes CDR1 MNHEY and CDR2 SVGAGI. Trimming removed 1 base from V and 4 bases from J, with 10 bases in between. The CDR3 sequence is 14 residues long. The data stem from a study of cytomegalovirus exposure and HLA in healthy donors. Study results and limitations: As a later analysis revealed, the rate of TCR association differed by HLA locus, with DRB1 most and HLA-C fewest.

The sequence derives from a woman aged 45-65 years in good health and CMV-seropositive. The sequenced material came from PBMCs. V is TRBV6-5 and J is TRBJ1-1, with D tentatively TRBD1 (5 bases). DNA of the CDR3: TGTGCCAGCAGTTACTTTGGGGGGTTCACTGAAGCTTTCTTT. It specifies CASSYFGGFTEAFF.